These T cell receptor beta chains were read from a single sample in a study of technical replicates of blood from several donors. Profiling relied on immunoSEQ multiplex PCR, and the TCRdb table lists in-frame clones only, not all of them. Seen here are 70,000 or so clones, 75% to 90% observed once, and the top ten hold roughly 5%. Material: PBMCs. Source of these receptors: a human donor in good health. Some clones in this sample may be carry-over from other donors' samples. Each CDR3 is given with its conserved first and last residue. The D gene is left open where the match is weak. Expanded clones are given a class, and other clones once, few, many or no size at all.

d_call	clone_size	v_call	j_call	cdr3_aa	cdr3_nt
TRBD1	-	TRBV15	TRBJ2-7	CATSTGTGVNREQYF	TGTGCCACCAGCACCGGGACAGGGGTAAACCGCGAGCAGTACTTC
-	once	TRBV7-8	TRBJ2-3	CASIPFVWETTSTDTQYF	TGTGCCAGCATCCCTTTCGTGTGGGAGACGACTAGCACAGATACGCAGTATTTT
TRBD2	-	TRBV9	TRBJ2-2	CASSAATTTLVPGGAGELFF	TGTGCCAGCAGCGCCGCAACCACAACGCTGGTTCCCGGGGGGGCCGGGGAGCTGTTTTTT
-	-	TRBV6-4	TRBJ2-1	CASSDAGYNEQFF	TGTGCCAGCAGTGACGCAGGCTACAATGAGCAGTTCTTC
-	-	TRBV5-1	TRBJ2-1	CASSPGLNNEQFF	TGCGCCAGCAGCCCGGGACTTAACAATGAGCAGTTCTTC
-	-	TRBV19	TRBJ2-7	CASSSGDRIHREQYF	TGTGCCAGTAGTAGCGGGGACCGCATCCATAGGGAGCAGTACTTC
-	-	TRBV6-5	TRBJ1-1	CASSYSTRNTEAFF	TGTGCCAGCAGTTACTCGACACGGAACACTGAAGCTTTCTTT
-	-	TRBV18	TRBJ2-2	CASSQSTGTGELFF	TGTGCCAGCTCACAGAGTACGGGTACCGGGGAGCTGTTTTTT
-	-	TRBV4-1	TRBJ2-7	CASSQGLIAYEQYF	TGCGCCAGCAGCCAAGGACTAATAGCCTACGAGCAGTACTTC
TRBD2	-	TRBV13	TRBJ2-1	CASSHRLGREYNEQFF	TGTGCCAGCAGCCACCGACTAGGGCGGGAGTACAATGAGCAGTTCTTC
-	once	TRBV6-6	TRBJ1-1	CASSPTGKTEAFF	TGTGCCAGCAGTCCCACAGGGAAAACTGAAGCTTTCTTT
TRBD1	once	TRBV10-3	TRBJ2-5	CAITPDRVETQYF	TGTGCCATCACCCCGGACAGGGTAGAGACCCAGTACTTC
TRBD1	-	TRBV10-3	TRBJ2-1	CAISGQGPDEQFF	TGTGCCATCAGTGGACAGGGACCGGATGAGCAGTTCTTC
-	-	TRBV6-5	TRBJ2-1	CASSHRAYRGNEQFF	TGTGCCAGCAGTCATCGGGCTTATAGAGGGAATGAGCAGTTCTTC
TRBD2	-	TRBV7-6	TRBJ2-3	CASSLAEGRTSGLNTQYF	TGTGCCAGCAGCTTAGCGGAGGGGAGGACTAGCGGGCTGAATACGCAGTATTTT
-	-	TRBV7-8	TRBJ1-1	CASSFRGQGNTEAFF	TGTGCCAGCAGCTTCCGAGGGCAAGGGAACACTGAAGCTTTCTTT
-	few	TRBV15	TRBJ2-5	CATSRDQGHLETQYF	TGTGCCACCAGCAGAGACCAAGGACATCTAGAGACCCAGTACTTC
-	-	TRBV6-1	TRBJ1-5	CASKGGGLAQPQHF	TGTGCCAGCAAGGGAGGGGGTCTAGCTCAGCCCCAGCATTTT
-	-	TRBV10-3	TRBJ2-7	CAISDGESYEQYF	TGTGCCATCAGTGATGGGGAGTCCTACGAGCAGTACTTC
-	-	TRBV5-1	TRBJ2-5	CASSLGPGDETQYF	TGCGCCAGCAGCTTGGGTCCAGGGGACGAGACCCAGTACTTC
-	once	TRBV7-8	TRBJ1-6	CASSLGVWASDNSPLHF	TGTGCCAGCAGCTTAGGGGTGTGGGCGTCCGACAATTCACCCCTCCACTTT
-	-	TRBV7-9	TRBJ2-5	CASSLAGERPEQETQYF	TGTGCCAGCAGCTTAGCTGGAGAGCGGCCCGAACAAGAGACCCAGTACTTC
-	-	TRBV20-1	TRBJ2-7	CSARDHYEQYF	TGCAGTGCTAGAGACCATTACGAGCAGTACTTC
TRBD1	-	TRBV27	TRBJ2-7	CASSGRGTGASYEQYF	TGTGCCAGCAGTGGGAGGGGGACAGGGGCATCCTACGAGCAGTACTTC
-	once	TRBV2	TRBJ2-1	CASELRGNEQFF	TGTGCCAGCGAACTCCGGGGTAATGAGCAGTTCTTC
-	-	TRBV9	TRBJ2-7	CASSVDYTTYEQYF	TGTGCCAGCAGCGTTGACTATACGACCTACGAGCAGTACTTC
TRBD1	-	TRBV5-4	TRBJ2-1	CASSPTGGTDPFNEQFF	TGTGCCAGCAGCCCTACAGGGGGTACCGATCCCTTCAATGAGCAGTTCTTC
-	-	TRBV7-2	TRBJ1-1	CASSLSGTEAFF	TGTGCCAGCAGCTTATCGGGCACTGAAGCTTTCTTT
-	-	TRBV10-3	TRBJ1-6	CAISESSGRALGPLHF	TGTGCCATCAGTGAGTCGTCTGGCAGGGCCCTAGGACCCCTCCACTTT
TRBD2	once	TRBV5-6	TRBJ2-1	CASSLQGLAEYNEQFF	TGTGCCAGCAGCTTGCAGGGACTAGCCGAATACAATGAGCAGTTCTTC
-	-	TRBV7-9	TRBJ1-6	CASSQREGTYNSPLHF	TGTGCCAGCAGCCAACGGGAGGGAACCTATAATTCACCCCTCCACTTT
TRBD1	-	TRBV11-2	TRBJ1-5	CASSQGQGASSNQPQHF	TGTGCCAGCAGCCAGGGCCAGGGGGCGAGTAGCAATCAGCCCCAGCATTTT
-	-	TRBV9	TRBJ2-2	CASSLRVSGELFF	TGTGCCAGCAGCCTCAGGGTATCCGGGGAGCTGTTTTTT
-	-	TRBV29-1	TRBJ2-3	CSVARGEVIDTQYF	TGCAGCGTTGCCCGCGGAGAGGTTATAGATACGCAGTATTTT
TRBD2	-	TRBV7-2	TRBJ2-3	CASSLLAGGSTDTQYF	TGTGCCAGCAGCCTGCTAGCGGGGGGGTCCACAGATACGCAGTATTTT
TRBD1	-	TRBV15	TRBJ2-2	CATSLPGQGSGELFF	TGTGCCACCAGTCTTCCGGGACAGGGGTCCGGGGAGCTGTTTTTT
-	-	TRBV10-3	TRBJ2-7	CAIRGRGSEQYF	TGTGCCATCCGAGGAAGGGGCTCCGAGCAGTACTTC
TRBD2	-	TRBV9	TRBJ2-2	CASSAASGGTGELFF	TGTGCCAGCAGCGCAGCTAGCGGGGGGACGGGGGAGCTGTTTTTT
TRBD2	-	TRBV5-1	TRBJ2-7	CASSDGLAGTFYEQYF	TGCGCCAGCAGCGACGGACTAGCGGGAACCTTTTACGAGCAGTACTTC
-	once	TRBV29-1	TRBJ1-1	CSVEGQGAAFF	TGCAGCGTTGAGGGGCAGGGTGCAGCTTTCTTT
-	once	TRBV5-8	TRBJ2-6	CASTEGRTSSGANVLTF	TGTGCCAGCACGGAGGGAAGGACAAGCTCTGGGGCCAACGTCCTGACTTTC
TRBD2	-	TRBV7-2	TRBJ2-2	CASSLLGARGGTGELFF	TGTGCCAGCAGCTTATTAGGGGCACGCGGGGGCACCGGGGAGCTGTTTTTT
-	-	TRBV2	TRBJ2-1	CASSPWHEQFF	TGTGCCAGCAGTCCATGGCATGAGCAGTTCTTC
TRBD1	-	TRBV4-3	TRBJ2-2	CASSQGQGWYTGELFF	TGCGCCAGCAGCCAAGGACAGGGGTGGTACACCGGGGAGCTGTTTTTT
TRBD1	once	TRBV18	TRBJ1-4	CASSLSGTGNEKLFF	TGTGCCAGCTCACTCTCCGGGACAGGGAATGAAAAACTGTTTTTT
TRBD1	-	TRBV4-2	TRBJ1-2	CASSLTDRGGYGYTF	TGTGCCAGCAGCTTAACGGACAGGGGTGGCTATGGCTACACCTTC
TRBD1	once	TRBV5-4	TRBJ1-1	CASSLDRVNTEAFF	TGTGCCAGCAGCTTAGACAGGGTCAACACTGAAGCTTTCTTT
-	-	TRBV7-9	TRBJ2-3	CASSSPWGGAGDTQYF	TGTGCCAGCAGCTCCCCCTGGGGGGGGGCTGGAGATACGCAGTATTTT
TRBD2	-	TRBV28	TRBJ2-3	CASKAGGNLGTDTQYF	TGTGCCAGCAAAGCGGGAGGGAACCTTGGGACAGATACGCAGTATTTT